This entry lists 14 T cell receptor beta chains sequenced from one sample in a study of blood T cell repertoires in COVID-19. Measured with immunoSEQ multiplex PCR; TCRdb has only the in-frame clones, and not every one. Of around 68,000 clones listed, around 90% are singletons. The specimen sequenced was peripheral blood. The receptors were sampled from a human donor in a cohort sampled during active COVID-19.

This clone is deemed medium-sized. The rearrangement links TRBV5-5 to TRBJ1-1; D uncertain. Germline CDR1 reads SGHKS; CDR2 reads YYEKEE (reference sequence). The germline V and J ends were trimmed by 0 bases and 0 bases, with 9 bases remaining between them. The CDR3 is made up of 15 amino acids. CDR3 sequence (DNA): TGTGCCAGCAGCTTGGATGGCCTCATGAACACTGAAGCTTTCTTT. Translation gives CASSLDGLMNTEAFF.

By frequency in the sample, this clone is medium-sized. This chain joins TRBV6-4 and TRBJ2-2; D ambiguous. The CDR3 is made up of 14 amino acids. The V end was cut by 3 bases, the J end by 3 bases, with 8 bases between. Germline lookup yields CDR1 MRHNA and CDR2 SNTAGT. The CDR3 coding sequence is TGTGCCAGCAGTGAGGGCACAGACACCGGGGAGCTGTTTTTT. Encoded protein: CASSEGTDTGELFF.

The chain is built from TRBV28 and TRBJ2-3; D perhaps matches TRBD2 (6 bases). Trimming pared 5 bases from V and 3 bases from J, leaving 12 bases between. CDR1 is MDHEN and CDR2 is SYDVKM in the germline V gene. The CDR3 runs to 14 residues. This chain's CDR3 is CASSRRGTTDTQYF. CDR3 bases: TGTGCCAGCAGTCGACGGGGGACTACAGATACGCAGTATTTT.

This chain connects TRBV2 to TRBJ2-1; 10 nucleotides match TRBD2. Germline values: CDR1 SNHLY, CDR2 FYNNEI. V gave up 11 bases and J gave up 9 bases; unmatched junction bases: 7. The CDR3 runs to 12 residues. This chain's CDR3 is CAGEREGFEQFF. Here the CDR3 DNA reads TGTGCCGGGGAGCGGGAGGGCTTTGAGCAGTTCTTC.

The CDR3, as DNA: TGCGCCAGCAGCCCCGGGACTAGCGGATACGAGCAGTACTTC. Residues: CASSPGTSGYEQYF. The J gene is TRBJ2-7, the V gene TRBV5-1; 11 bases line up with TRBD2. J lost 4 bases, V lost 4 bases, and 4 bases had no gene match. Germline loops: CDR1 SGHRS, CDR2 YFSETQ. This CDR3 comprises 14 residues. The variable domain in full, completed from reference TRBV5-1 and TRBJ2-7, reads KAGVTQTPRYLIKTRGQQVTLSCSPISGHRSVSWYQQTPGQGLQFLFEYFSETQRNKGNFPGRFSGRQFSNSRSEMNVSTLELGDSALYLCASSPGTSGYEQYFGPGTRLTVT.

The gene calls are TRBV29-1 and TRBJ1-4, with D unresolved. Germline V gene lookup returns CDR1 SQVTM and CDR2 ANQGSEA. There are 13 residues in the CDR3. Deletions cut 5 bases from V and 8 bases from J, with 15 bases between. CDR3: CSVISPREEKLFF. The CDR3 nucleotides are TGCAGCGTTATAAGTCCAAGGGAGGAAAAACTGTTTTTT.

The chain employs TRBV6-4 and TRBJ2-1; 11 bases fit TRBD2. Trimming at V came to 7 bases and at J to 4 bases, leaving 6 bases not matched to a gene. The CDR3 has 15 amino acids. Germline V gene sequence: CDR1 MRHNA, CDR2 SNTAGT. The CDR3 region has the DNA TGTGCCAGCATTCTACTAGCGGGAGTGTACAATGAGCAGTTCTTC. Translation gives CASILLAGVYNEQFF.

This clone was detected a few times. The chain links TRBV7-2 to TRBJ1-1, with D tentatively TRBD1 (6 bases). Germline V gives CDR1 SGHTA, CDR2 FQGNSA. The CDR3 spans 14 residues. V dropped 2 bases and J dropped 6 bases, with 13 bases sitting between them. CDR3 nucleotide sequence: TGTGCCAGCAGCTTATACAGGGTCGGATCTGAAGCTTTCTTT. Translated, it gives CASSLYRVGSEAFF.

This sequence joins TRBV4-3 and TRBJ1-2; TRBD1 might be the D (5 bases). The CDR3 runs to 14 residues. Deletions cut 1 base from V and 4 bases from J, with 10 bases between. Germline lookup yields CDR1 LGHNA and CDR2 YSLEER. As DNA, the CDR3 is TGCGCCAGCAGCCAAGGAGAAAGGGGCTATGGCTACACCTTC. As protein: CASSQGERGYGYTF.

The CDR3 reads CASSPSMGQGRGGYTF. CDR3 nucleotide sequence: TGTGCCAGCAGCCCCTCCATGGGACAGGGTCGGGGTGGCTACACCTTC. This chain connects TRBV11-2 to TRBJ1-2; 9 nucleotides agree with TRBD1. The CDR3 loop spans 16 amino acids. J lost 7 bases, V lost 5 bases, and 14 bases had no gene match. The V gene's germline CDR1 is SGHAT and CDR2 FQNNGV.

CDR3 sequence: CASQRDGQTNTGELFF. The DNA for the CDR3 is TGCGCCAGCCAAAGAGACGGACAGACGAACACCGGGGAGCTGTTTTTT. V and J are TRBV5-1 and TRBJ2-2, with D possibly being TRBD1 (6 bases). CDR1 and CDR2 from the germline V gene are SGHRS and YFSETQ. Trimming removed 7 bases at V and 0 bases at J, with 16 bases between. The CDR3 has 16 amino acids.

The chain is built from TRBV28 and TRBJ1-2; D remains ambiguous. Germline lookup yields CDR1 MDHEN and CDR2 SYDVKM. This CDR3 has 13 residues. V gave up 5 bases and J gave up 4 bases, with 11 bases separating them. As DNA, the CDR3 is TGTGCCAGCAGTCAGACGAGACTCTATGGCTACACCTTC. It encodes CASSQTRLYGYTF.

The chain has TRBV11-3 and TRBJ1-1; the D gene is possibly TRBD1 (5 bases). Germline lookup yields CDR1 SGHNT and CDR2 YENEEA. Deletions cut 0 bases from V and 7 bases from J, with 12 bases between. The CDR3 runs 14 residues. DNA of the CDR3: TGTGCCAGCAGCTTAGAGGGCAGTGGACATGAAGCTTTCTTT. Protein product: CASSLEGSGHEAFF.

This chain links TRBV5-1 with TRBJ1-2; no clear D gene. There are 12 residues in the CDR3. CDR1 and CDR2 from the germline V gene are SGHRS and YFSETQ. The V end was cut by 0 bases, the J end by 6 bases, with 6 bases between. CDR3 sequence: CASSLGGNGYTF. The CDR3 DNA reads TGCGCCAGCAGCTTGGGAGGGAATGGCTACACCTTC.